Detailed here is one T cell receptor (beta chain). The antigen is not known. The entry originates in a study of response to subunit inactivated influenza vaccine. V trimming: 3 bases; J trimming: 0 bases; junction bases outside the gene matches: 9. The germline gives CDR1 DFQATT, CDR2 SNEGSKA (reference sequence). This CDR3 contains 16 residues. TCRdb reprocessed the RT-PCR reads with MiXCR, giving one entry per CDR3 protein. This sample has fewer than 200,000 distinct CDR3 sequences, with about 9% found just once. Whole-study findings and limits: The authors offered the suggestion that each seasonal influenza vaccination recruits few new T cells.

The chain joins TRBV20-1 to TRBJ1-1, with TRBD1 matching over 8 bases. The sample in question was non-naive T cells sorted from PBMCs, obtained on the day of vaccination. The receptor was isolated from a man between 45 and 60 years old who received an inactivated influenza vaccine. This chain's CDR3 is CSASSRDRYMNTEAFF. In DNA, the CDR3 is TGCAGTGCTAGTAGCCGGGACAGGTATATGAACACTGAAGCTTTCTTT.